These 20 T cell receptor beta chains came from one sample sequenced in a study of control samples from healthy donors and cancer patients. This table comes from immunoSEQ multiplex PCR, and its TCRdb copy is limited to in-frame clones, with some not included. The table shows roughly 130,000 clones, with over 85% occurring only once. Sample: blood. Source of these receptors: a man aged 25 to 40 in good health.

The V and J genes are TRBV30 and TRBJ1-4; TRBD1 is a possible D gene (5 bases). Trimming removed 4 bases at V and 7 bases at J, with 13 bases between. CDR3 length: 13 residues. Germline V lookup: CDR1 GTSNPN, CDR2 SVGIG (reference sequence). The CDR3 region has the DNA TGTGCCTGGACCTTCAGGGACGGTGAAAAACTGTTTTTT. Residues: CAWTFRDGEKLFF. Drawing the rest from reference TRBV30 and TRBJ1-4, the complete variable domain is SQTIHQWPATLVQPVGSPLSLECTVEGTSNPNLYWYRQAAGRGLQLLFYSVGIGQISSEVPQNLSASRPQDRQFILSSKKLLLSDSGFYLCAWTFRDGEKLFFGSGTQLSVL.

The chain carries TRBV28 and TRBJ1-1; D call uncertain. The CDR3 covers 14 residues. V was clipped by 6 bases and J by 4 bases, with 15 bases between them. Looked up from germline, CDR1 is MDHEN and CDR2 is SYDVKM. The CDR3 protein is CASRPGPIGTEAFF. The CDR3 bases are TGTGCCAGCAGACCCGGCCCTATCGGCACTGAAGCTTTCTTT.

The chain links TRBV7-9 to TRBJ1-4; 8 bases line up with TRBD1. J was trimmed by 2 bases and V by 3 bases; bases with no gene match: 2. Germline V CDR1 and CDR2: SEHNR, FQNEAQ (reference sequence). This CDR3 region has 15 residues. In nucleotides, the CDR3 is TGTGCCAGCAGCTTCACAGGGGGGACTAATGAAAAACTGTTTTTT. Its translation is CASSFTGGTNEKLFF.

The chain carries TRBV6-6 and TRBJ1-5; D gene ambiguous. The CDR3 runs to 12 residues. Trimming took 5 bases from V and 0 from J, leaving 2 bases between them. The germline V gene has CDR1 MNHNY and CDR2 SVGAGI (reference sequence). This CDR3 is CASSPSNQPQHF. The CDR3 DNA reads TGTGCCAGCAGTCCTAGCAATCAGCCCCAGCATTTT.

The chain couples TRBV7-2 to TRBJ1-3; D possibly corresponds to TRBD1 (5 bases). The V end was cut by 5 bases, the J end by 0 bases, with 23 bases between. The CDR3 covers 19 residues. Germline loops: CDR1 SGHTA, CDR2 FQGNSA. As DNA, the CDR3 is TGTGCCAGCAGCGAGAGCCCTCCTATGGGGACCTACTCTGGAAACACCATATATTTT. Residues: CASSESPPMGTYSGNTIYF.

This chain links TRBV6-4 with TRBJ2-3; no clear D gene. In germline, CDR1 is MRHNA, CDR2 SNTAGT. Trimming pared 6 bases from V and 3 bases from J, leaving 10 bases between. The CDR3 sequence is 13 residues long. DNA of the CDR3: TGTGCCAGCAGCCCTGGCTGGACAGATACGCAGTATTTT. Translated, it gives CASSPGWTDTQYF.

J is TRBJ1-1 and V is TRBV5-6, with unresolved D. CDR1 and CDR2 (germline): SGHDT, YYEEEE. Trimming took 4 bases from V and 2 from J, leaving 6 bases between them. The length of the CDR3 is 12 residues. CDR3 residues: CASSLANTEAFF. The CDR3 DNA is TGTGCCAGCAGCCTAGCTAACACTGAAGCTTTCTTT.

The V gene is TRBV4-3, the J gene TRBJ1-1; 9 positions match TRBD1. With V trimmed by 1 base and J by 7 bases, 7 bases remained unmatched. This CDR3 comprises 15 residues. The germline V gene encodes CDR1 LGHNA and CDR2 YSLEER. CDR3 in DNA: TGCGCCAGCAGCCAAGTTGGGGACAGGGCCGGTGAAGCTTTCTTT. This sequence encodes CASSQVGDRAGEAFF.

This CDR3 is CASSLGQGYGYTF. The CDR3 DNA follows: TGTGCCAGCAGCTTAGGACAGGGGTATGGCTACACCTTC. The genes are TRBV11-2 and TRBJ1-2; 8 nucleotides agree with TRBD1. The junction had 0 bases not matched to a gene; V was cut back by 1 base and J by 5 bases. Germline V gives CDR1 SGHAT, CDR2 FQNNGV. This CDR3 has 13 amino acids.

The V and J genes are TRBV5-5 and TRBJ2-1; D ambiguous. The germline V gene encodes CDR1 SGHKS and CDR2 YYEKEE (reference sequence). Trimming shortened V by 3 bases and J by 8 bases, and 9 bases separated the two germline ends. This CDR3 is built from 12 residues. CDR3 nucleotide sequence: TGTGCCAGCAGCTCGACGGCGGATGAGCAGTTCTTC. Its protein product is CASSSTADEQFF.

The chain joins TRBV6-2 or TRBV6-3 to TRBJ2-5, with TRBD2 identical over 14 bases. Per germline, CDR1 MNHEY and CDR2 SVGEGT. V lost 6 bases, J lost 1 base, and 4 bases stayed unmatched. The CDR3 extends over 16 amino acids. The CDR3 region is CASSFGTSGGQETQYF. DNA for the CDR3: TGTGCCAGCAGCTTTGGGACTAGCGGGGGCCAAGAGACCCAGTACTTC.

This clone was detected only once. The chain combines TRBV10-1 with TRBJ1-1; D possibly corresponds to TRBD1 (6 bases). Trimming stripped 6 bases from V and 11 bases from J, with 28 bases between. Germline-derived CDR1 and CDR2 are WNHNN and SYGVQD (reference sequence). CDR3 length: 16 residues. CDR3 nucleotide sequence: TGCGCCAGCAGAAAAGGGGGAACGGACAGAAGAAGAGGCGCTTTCTTT. It translates to CASRKGGTDRRRGAFF.

The rearrangement joins TRBV7-9 to TRBJ2-7; possible D gene TRBD1, 6 bases. V was cut by 5 bases and J by 6 bases, with 14 bases left in between. Germline CDR1 and CDR2: SEHNR and FQNEAQ (reference sequence). The CDR3 has 13 residues. In DNA, the CDR3 is TGTGCCAGCAGCGTCCGGGACATCCTCGAGCAGTACTTC. This encodes CASSVRDILEQYF.

The sample holds one count of this clone. The CDR3 reads CASSAPYRGLSNQPQHF. The CDR3 region has the DNA TGTGCCAGCAGTGCACCCTACAGGGGCCTTAGCAATCAGCCCCAGCATTTT. J is TRBJ1-5 and V is TRBV6-1, with TRBD1 matching over 7 bases. Germline trimming cut 4 bases from V and 0 bases from J; bases unmatched to any gene: 9. The germline CDR1 and CDR2 sequences are MNHNS and SASEGT. The CDR3 covers 17 residues.

The V call is TRBV5-6, the J call TRBJ1-2; perhaps TRBD1 as D (5 bases). The V and J ends lost 3 bases and 4 bases respectively, with 25 bases between them. Looked up from germline, CDR1 is SGHDT and CDR2 is YYEEEE. The CDR3 length is 18 residues. This CDR3 is CASSYWGSSRLLTYGYTF. The CDR3 DNA is TGTGCCAGCAGCTATTGGGGGAGTTCTCGCCTATTGACCTATGGCTACACCTTC. The variable domain in full, with the rest retrieved from reference TRBV5-6 and TRBJ1-2, is DAGVTQSPTHLIKTRGQQVTLRCSPKSGHDTVSWYQQALGQGPQFIFQYYEEEERQRGNFPDRFSGHQFPNYSSELNVNALLLGDSALYLCASSYWGSSRLLTYGYTFGSGTRLTVV.

The rearrangement joins TRBV29-1 to TRBJ2-7; D is unclear. Germline loops: CDR1 SQVTM, CDR2 ANQGSEA. The V end lost 4 bases, the J end lost 2 bases, and 9 bases lay between the germline ends. The CDR3 runs 12 residues. The CDR3 spells CSVADRTYEQYF. In nucleotides, the CDR3 is TGCAGCGTTGCGGACCGGACCTACGAGCAGTACTTC.

The count of this clone is one. V gene TRBV6-5 combines with J gene TRBJ2-1, with unresolved D. CDR3 size: 13 residues. CDR1 is MNHEY and CDR2 is SVGAGI in the germline V gene. Trimming removed 6 bases from V and 5 bases from J, with 11 bases in between. The chain's CDR3 is CASSYPGHNEQFF. The CDR3 DNA reads as TGTGCCAGCAGCTACCCGGGCCACAATGAGCAGTTCTTC.

The rearrangement joins TRBV4-3 to TRBJ1-2; possible D gene TRBD1, 5 bases. This CDR3 has 14 residues. V shed 4 bases and J shed 4 bases, with 13 bases lying between them. CDR1 is LGHNA, CDR2 YSLEER, per germline. CDR3 sequence (DNA): TGCGCCAGCAGCCCGGGGGAGGGAAGCTATGGCTACACCTTC. Protein product: CASSPGEGSYGYTF.

This rearrangement joins TRBV7-2 to TRBJ2-7; D not resolved. The CDR3 contains 13 residues. Germline CDR1 reads SGHTA; CDR2 reads FQGNSA. V lost 3 bases and J 3 bases, leaving 9 bases between the germline ends. The CDR3 sequence: CASSFGVNYEQYF. DNA for the CDR3: TGTGCCAGCAGCTTTGGGGTAAACTACGAGCAGTACTTC.

V gene TRBV7-2 combines with J gene TRBJ1-3, with 7 bases that match TRBD1. The V and J ends lost 5 bases and 2 bases, in that order; junction bases with no gene match: 12. The germline gives CDR1 SGHTA, CDR2 FQGNSA. The CDR3 has 17 residues. The CDR3 loop is CASSRGGGDWAGNTIYF. As DNA, the CDR3 is TGTGCCAGCAGCCGCGGAGGGGGCGATTGGGCTGGAAACACCATATATTTT.